This entry concerns a single T cell receptor beta chain. The sample originates from a study of blood T cell repertoires in COVID-19. Study-wide context: COVID-19 samples, acute and convalescent, were from the United States, Italy and Spain.

Germline V gene lookup returns CDR1 LGHDT and CDR2 YNNKEL (reference sequence). The CDR3 extends over 12 amino acids. V lost 10 bases and J 2 bases, leaving 11 bases between the germline ends. Sequencing used immunoSEQ multiplex PCR; TCRdb keeps in-frame clones, though not all of them. Among under 300,000 clones listed, 85% to 90% were seen once. Sequences were obtained from peripheral blood. The chain uses TRBV3-1 (or the pseudogene TRBV3-2) and TRBJ1-1; the D gene is possibly TRBD1 (5 bases). The sequence was obtained from a middle-aged woman with acute or convalescent COVID-19. As DNA, the CDR3 is TGTGCCACCCGACAGCGAAACACTGAAGCTTTCTTT. The encoded protein is CATRQRNTEAFF.